The clone carrying this T cell receptor (beta chain) has only one observation. Its antigen remains unknown. The ends were cut back, 5 bases at V and 3 bases at J, with 14 bases in the middle. The CDR3 is 15 amino acids. Germline lookup yields CDR1 SGHTA and CDR2 FQGNSA. Every subset's genomic DNA went evenly onto several immunoSEQ plates. Only in-frame clones appear in the TCRdb table, and some are missing; sequencing was by immunoSEQ multiplex PCR. Among about 1 million clones listed, around four fifths were seen once. The record originates from a study of shared clonotypes between healthy human individuals. Study results and limitations: Non-shared clonotypes had lower generation probabilities than those shared by all four donors. The study found about 4.6% of naive CD4 clonotypes shared across a few donors. Sequencing of the sorted subsets was shown by rarefaction to be incomplete despite large depth.

This sequence was found in a young man in good health. The sequenced material came from memory CD4+ T cells sorted from blood. Subset here: CD45RA-negative fraction. The chain joins TRBV7-2 to TRBJ1-5; D is unclear. The CDR3 sequence: CASSPYLSLNQPQHF. Written as DNA, the CDR3 is TGTGCCAGCAGCCCCTACCTTTCACTCAATCAGCCCCAGCATTTT.